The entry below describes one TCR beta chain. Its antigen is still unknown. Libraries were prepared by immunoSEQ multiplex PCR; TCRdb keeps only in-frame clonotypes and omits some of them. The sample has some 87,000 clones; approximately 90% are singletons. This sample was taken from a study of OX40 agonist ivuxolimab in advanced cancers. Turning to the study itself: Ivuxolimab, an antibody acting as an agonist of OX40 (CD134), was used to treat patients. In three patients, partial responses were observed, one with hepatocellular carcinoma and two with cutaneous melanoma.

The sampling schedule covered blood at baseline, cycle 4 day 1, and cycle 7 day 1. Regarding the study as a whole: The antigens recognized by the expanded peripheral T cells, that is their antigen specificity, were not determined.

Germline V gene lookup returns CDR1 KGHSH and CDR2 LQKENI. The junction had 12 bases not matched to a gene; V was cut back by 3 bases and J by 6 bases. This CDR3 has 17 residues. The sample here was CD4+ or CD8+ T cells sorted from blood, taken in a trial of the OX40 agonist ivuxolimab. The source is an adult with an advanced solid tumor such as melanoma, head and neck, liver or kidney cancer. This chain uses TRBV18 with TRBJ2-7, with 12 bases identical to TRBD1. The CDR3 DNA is TGTGCCAGCTCACCTTCCGGGACAGGGGGCTCGGGAAGCGAGCAGTACTTC. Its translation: CASSPSGTGGSGSEQYF.